This T cell receptor beta chain stems from a study of T-cell memory formation after mild COVID-19. The germline V gene encodes CDR1 MDHEN and CDR2 SYDVKM. V lost 7 bases to trimming and J lost 2 bases; unmatched junction nucleotides: 2. The CDR3 extends over 13 amino acids. The table lists this clonotype with a few counts. The antigen is undetermined. Constant-segment primers and 5'RACE yielded cDNA libraries for TCR alpha and TCR beta, each carrying sample barcodes and UMIs. TCRdb used MiXCR to reprocess the 5' RACE reads, holding one entry per CDR3 protein. In the table there are just over 400,000 distinct CDR3 sequences, about 25% of which are singletons. Regarding the study as a whole: Within pre-infection memory, some responding clones were found, suggesting cross-reactive memory joined. Clones contracting day 15 to 85 were balanced CD4/CD8; later expanders leaned CD4+.

The TCR was taken from an adult woman who had mild COVID-19 (a few samples of this study predate the infection). Cell type and time point are not known. This sequence joins TRBV28 and TRBJ2-1; 7 bases align to TRBD2. The sequencing sample was made of PBMCs or a T cell subset sorted from them (not recorded which). The CDR3 loop is CASTGTTYNEQFF. CDR3 sequence (DNA): TGTGCCAGCACCGGGACTACCTACAATGAGCAGTTCTTC.